Shown below are 5 T cell receptor beta chains from a single sample sequenced in a study of beta chain features in type 1 diabetes. The isolated RNA, all of it, was reverse transcribed, so expressed TCRB transcripts were what got sequenced. Using immunoSEQ multiplex PCR, the repertoire was profiled, and TCRdb retains in-frame clones only, with some absent. The table includes approximately 37,000 clones, approximately 49% detected once. The sample taken for sequencing was central memory CD4+ T cells from blood. Source of these receptors: a woman aged 18-29 years in good health.

This chain connects TRBV7-6 to TRBJ1-4; tentatively, D is TRBD1 (6 bases). V lost 1 base to trimming and J lost 0 bases, with 15 bases between them. CDR1 and CDR2 from the germline V gene are SGHVS and FNYEAQ. This CDR3 is built from 18 residues. The CDR3 here is CASSLGSGADPTNEKLFF. In nucleotides, the CDR3 is TGTGCCAGCAGCTTAGGGTCAGGGGCGGACCCAACTAATGAAAAACTGTTTTTT.

The rearrangement uses TRBV19 and TRBJ1-2; 9 bases are shared with TRBD1. This CDR3 comprises 14 residues. The trim removed 5 bases at V and 8 bases at J, leaving 9 bases unmatched. Germline V gives CDR1 LNHDA, CDR2 SQIVND (reference sequence). As DNA, the CDR3 is TGTGCCAGTAGTGCGACAGGGGGTTTCAGCGGCTACACCTTC. This encodes CASSATGGFSGYTF.

The V gene is TRBV14, the J gene TRBJ2-7, with 7 bases fitting TRBD2. Trimming took 2 bases from V and 3 from J; bases not matched to a gene: 7. The CDR3 contains 15 residues. Germline V gene data show CDR1 as SGHDN and CDR2 as FVKESK. The CDR3 DNA reads TGTGCCAGCAGCCAACGTGGGAGGGATATCTACGAGCAGTACTTC. Translating it yields CASSQRGRDIYEQYF. The full variable domain, its missing parts supplied by reference TRBV14 and TRBJ2-7, is EAGVTQFPSHSVIEKGQTVTLRCDPISGHDNLYWYRRVMGKEIKFLLHFVKESKQDESGMPNNRFLAERTGGTYSTLKVQPAELEDSGVYFCASSQRGRDIYEQYFGPGTRLTVT.

This chain links TRBV30 with TRBJ2-3; 12 bases line up with TRBD2. CDR3 length: 14 amino acids. Germline lookup yields CDR1 GTSNPN and CDR2 SVGIG (reference sequence). V lost 2 bases, J lost 6 bases, and 3 bases stayed unmatched. In DNA, the CDR3 is TGTGCCTGGAGTCTAGCGGGAGGGGGCGATACGCAGTATTTT. Translating gives CAWSLAGGGDTQYF.

The chain links TRBV6-6 to TRBJ1-3; the D gene is possibly TRBD1 (5 bases). The V end lost 7 bases, the J end lost 5 bases, and 18 bases lay between the germline ends. This CDR3 comprises 15 residues. The germline CDR1 and CDR2 sequences are MNHNY and SVGAGI (reference sequence). The CDR3 nucleotides are TGTGCCAGCACCCCTCAGGGCGGGGCCCGAAACACCATATATTTT. Its protein product is CASTPQGGARNTIYF.